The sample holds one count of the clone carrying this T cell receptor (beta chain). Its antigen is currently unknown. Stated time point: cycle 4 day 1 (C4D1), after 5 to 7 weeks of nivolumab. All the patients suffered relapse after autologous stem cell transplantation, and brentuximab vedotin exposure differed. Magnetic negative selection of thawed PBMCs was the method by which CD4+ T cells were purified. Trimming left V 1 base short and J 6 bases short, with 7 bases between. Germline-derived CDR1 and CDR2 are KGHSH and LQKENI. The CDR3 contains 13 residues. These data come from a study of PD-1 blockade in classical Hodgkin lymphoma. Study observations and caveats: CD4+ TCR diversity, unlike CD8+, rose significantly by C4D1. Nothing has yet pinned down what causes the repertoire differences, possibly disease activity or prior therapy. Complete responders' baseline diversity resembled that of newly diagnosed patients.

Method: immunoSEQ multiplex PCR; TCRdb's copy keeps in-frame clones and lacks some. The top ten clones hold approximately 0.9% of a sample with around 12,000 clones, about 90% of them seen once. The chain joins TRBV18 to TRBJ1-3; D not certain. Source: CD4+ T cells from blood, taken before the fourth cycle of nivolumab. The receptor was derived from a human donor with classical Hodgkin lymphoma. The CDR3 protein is CASSPRQKNTIYF. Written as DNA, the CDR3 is TGTGCCAGCTCACCACGTCAAAAAAACACCATATATTTT.